The present T cell receptor beta chain was sequenced within a study of shared clonotypes between healthy human individuals. With 1 base clipped from V and 2 bases from J, the junction kept 4 bases outside the gene matches. CDR1 is SGHDN and CDR2 is FVKESK in the germline V gene. The CDR3 runs 15 residues. Only one count was recorded for this clone. Every subset's genomic DNA went evenly onto several immunoSEQ plates. Repertoires were generated with immunoSEQ multiplex PCR, while TCRdb's copy carries only in-frame clones and drops some. Of some 900,000 clones in the sample, 70% to 85% were seen once. This receptor was obtained from a man aged 18 to 29 in good health. The chain joins TRBV14 to TRBJ2-5; 7 nucleotides match TRBD1. Sequencing used memory CD4+ T cells sorted from blood. Subset reported: CD45RA-negative fraction. The DNA of the CDR3 is TGTGCCAGCAGCCAAGGACCGGGACAGCAAGAGACCCAGTACTTC. Its protein is CASSQGPGQQETQYF.